These 8 T cell receptor beta chains were all obtained from the same sample, sequenced in a study of siplizumab effects on memory and regulatory T cells. Produced via immunoSEQ multiplex PCR; TCRdb's table is partial and in-frame only. This sample has approximately 100,000 clones, with 85% to 95% found just once. Sequencing input: non-Treg CD4+ T cells sorted from blood. Receptor source: a human donor in good health.

The J gene is TRBJ1-2, the V gene TRBV27, with 7 bases identical to TRBD1. CDR3 length: 16 amino acids. J lost 7 bases, V lost 9 bases, and 20 bases had no gene match. Germline lookup yields CDR1 MNHEY and CDR2 SMNVEV (reference sequence). In nucleotides, the CDR3 is TGTGCCAGTAAAAGTGGGGAGACAGGGCACTGGGGTGGCTACACCTTC. This encodes CASKSGETGHWGGYTF.

The chain joins TRBV5-4 to TRBJ2-3, with 11 bases matching TRBD2. Germline CDR1 and CDR2: SGHNT and YYREEE (reference sequence). This CDR3 comprises 15 residues. After removal of 4 bases from V and 4 bases from J, the junction contained 5 bases not matched to a gene. The CDR3 loop is CASSRSGGAADTQYF. In DNA form, the CDR3 reads TGTGCCAGCAGCCGTAGCGGGGGGGCCGCAGATACGCAGTATTTT. Together with reference TRBV5-4 and TRBJ2-3, the CDR3 gives the full variable domain: ETGVTQSPTHLIKTRGQQVTLRCSSQSGHNTVSWYQQALGQGPQFIFQYYREEENGRGNFPPRFSGLQFPNYSSELNVNALELDDSALYLCASSRSGGAADTQYFGPGTRLTVL.

This chain's CDR3 is CASSSGTGGSLQYF. CDR3 nucleotides: TGTGCCAGCAGCTCAGGGACAGGGGGGTCTTTGCAGTACTTC. The chain links TRBV7-2 to TRBJ2-7, with 11 bases fitting TRBD1. V lost 4 bases and J lost 9; bases outside the gene matches: 8. This CDR3 is 14 amino acids long. Per the germline V gene, CDR1 is SGHTA and CDR2 is FQGNSA.

The V gene is TRBV5-1, the J gene TRBJ2-2; no definite D call. The germline gives CDR1 SGHRS, CDR2 YFSETQ. The CDR3 is 15 residues long. Trimming pared 0 bases from V and 0 bases from J, leaving 6 bases between. The CDR3: CASSLAGPNTGELFF. The CDR3 DNA reads as TGCGCCAGCAGCTTGGCGGGCCCGAACACCGGGGAGCTGTTTTTT.

This chain uses TRBV13 with TRBJ2-7; 9 bases line up with TRBD1. Germline V gene data show CDR1 as PRHDT and CDR2 as FYEKMQ (reference sequence). J gave up 3 bases and V 6 bases, and 9 bases lay outside the gene matches. This CDR3 is 15 amino acids long. The CDR3 DNA is TGTGCCAGCAGTCCGGGGGGACAGGGATACTACGAGCAGTACTTC. It specifies CASSPGGQGYYEQYF.

V gene TRBV21-1 combines with J gene TRBJ2-3; TRBD2, the table's D call, lacks a check against the DNA. TRBV21-1 is recorded as a pseudogene. The CDR3 has 14 amino acids. This CDR3 reads CASSNCGGTDTQYF. The CDR3 bases are TGTGCCAGCAGCAATTGCGGGGGAACAGATACGCAGTATTTT.

V and J are TRBV18 and TRBJ1-3; TRBD1 is a possible D gene (5 bases). CDR1 is KGHSH and CDR2 is LQKENI in the germline V gene. The CDR3 length is 11 residues. V was clipped by 6 bases and J by 8 bases, with 8 bases between them. CDR3 DNA: TGTGCCAGCTCGACAGTCGACACCATATATTTT. Amino acids: CASSTVDTIYF.

The CDR3 DNA sequence: TGTGCCAGCAGTGAAAGTCTGAACACTGAAGCTTTCTTT. Amino acids: CASSESLNTEAFF. This chain joins TRBV2 and TRBJ1-1, with no clear D. The germline gives CDR1 SNHLY, CDR2 FYNNEI. The CDR3 totals 13 residues. Trimming left V 2 bases short and J 0 bases short, with 4 bases between.